This T cell receptor (beta chain) was profiled in a study of vaccination and CD4 T cells after COVID-19 (dated by TCRdb to 2022 to 2024). Describing the broader study: Every convalescent patient had a positive nasal swab PCR test for SARS-CoV-2, with mild disease in about 9 patients and severe disease in one. Each participant got two doses of either the Pfizer-BioNTech BNT162b2 vaccine (n=8) or the Moderna mRNA-1273 vaccine (n=2). The cultures were stimulated with overlapping spike peptide pools from SARS-CoV-2 and from the common cold coronaviruses HCoV-NL63, HCoV-OC43 and HCoV-229E. In the convalescent cohort there were six males and four females, among whom were two Hispanic individuals, seven Caucasians, two Asians and one multiracial person. In ten to eleven COVID-19 convalescent patients and a few infection-naive healthy vaccine recipients, researchers compared the spike-specific CD4+ TCR repertoire from before mRNA vaccination with the repertoire from after. As controls, cultures received a CEFX viral epitope pool (the positive control), an HIV-1 Nef peptide pool (the negative control), or no peptide at all. Post-COVID blood samples from convalescent patients were collected a median of approximately 93 days after diagnosis, with a range of about 35 to 180 days. Post-vaccine blood samples were obtained a median of about 77 days after the second vaccine dose, with a range of about 13 to 241 days. What the study reported, not specific to this receptor: Relatively few convalescent patients were included in the study, and early timepoints after natural infection were not analyzed. In convalescent patients, a median around 85% of post-vaccine SARS-CoV-2-reactive clones were detected only after vaccination, and vaccine-specific priming was suggested by this finding. Of the vaccine-specific clones found in convalescent patients, nearly all (304 of 307) were mono-reactive for SARS-CoV-2 spike instead of being cross-reactive with common cold coronaviruses. The median count of SARS-CoV-2-reactive clonotypes went up from 20 to 25 after infection to 38 after vaccination, although the change was not significant.

The treatment or condition tag for this specimen amounts to: roughly 11-day PBMC culture with coronavirus spike peptide pools or control peptides (ViraFEST assay). The ViraFEST assay was used in the study, in which antigen-specific T cells were expanded with peptide pools and expanded clonotypes were subsequently identified by TCR sequencing. The convalescent patients' positive SARS-CoV-2 PCR tests fell between March and December 2020, which was before the Alpha, Beta and Delta variants emerged in the United States. Each well held two million PBMCs cultured with roughly 9.2 ug/ml peptide pools in IMDM containing approximately 5% human AB serum and roughly 10 IU/ml IL-2. Half of the culture medium was replaced with fresh IL-2-containing medium on days 3 and 7. Once the cells had been in culture for over 9 days, the EasySep CD4+ T cell isolation kit was used to isolate CD4+ T cells by negative selection. Ficoll-Paque Plus gradient centrifugation was used to isolate PBMCs from whole blood, and the isolated PBMCs were then either used fresh or cryopreserved at -140C. In general, triplicate wells were set up for every culture condition.

Comment on this clonotype: Its antigen remains unidentified. No base-level quality is on record; no much larger clone is a single base apart.

The library was made by PCR. DNA from cultured CD4+ T cells underwent TCR sequencing with the Oncomine TCR Beta short-read assay at the Johns Hopkins FTIC core. Genomic DNA was extracted from the cultured CD4+ T cells with the QIAamp micro DNA kit. The Oncomine TCR Beta libraries from cultured CD4+ T cells were pooled using unique dual indexes and then sequenced on an Illumina iSeq 100. In the source study's methods: Non-productive sequences were removed, and CDR3s that did not start with C, did not end with F or W, or were shorter than 7 amino acids were discarded. Antigen-specific clonotypes were identified using the MANAFEST web application through comparison of peptide-stimulated wells with reference and other culture wells. For a clone to be called positive, the clone needed an FDR below 0.05, an odds ratio above 5, and a productive frequency above 0.1% in at least two of three replicate wells. A clonotype counted as cross-reactive if it showed significant expansion both in the SARS-CoV-2 spike wells and in at least one common cold coronavirus spike condition. Levenshtein distances (stringdist) and unrooted phylogenetic trees (ape) in R version 3.6.1 were used to assess CDR3 homology. TCRdb handled the public reads itself, with Q25 trimming in fastp and clone calling in MiXCR, and kept productive beta chains. Each record represents a unique CDR3 protein, reported with the most common genes and DNA among its rows. These V and J calls derive from TCRdb rather than the authors' analysis. Counted in this sample were approximately 10,000 distinct CDR3 sequences; about 61% of them appeared once. Roughly 9.1% of the sample goes to the ten largest clones.

Including cysteine and phenylalanine, the CDR3 has 15 amino acids. CDR3 DNA only is kept here, 45 bases in frame from base 1. V is clipped by 3 bases and J by 1 base, and the sequence between their germline boundaries is 14 bases long. The germline V gene (reference sequence) yields DFQATT for CDR1 and SNEGSKA for CDR2. The sequence is built from TRBV20-1 and TRBJ2-3, with TRBD2 as a weak D call on 7 bases. This sequence originates from a human donor who had recovered from COVID-19. The sequenced material came from CD4+ T cells from blood, cultured in vitro. The CDR3: CSASTWGGRTDTQYF. The bases are TGCAGTGCTAGTACCTGGGGGGGCCGCACAGATACGCAGTATTTT.